This is a list of T cell receptor beta chains from one sample in a study of blood T cell repertoires in COVID-19. TCRdb's copy holds only in-frame clones and misses some; the assay was immunoSEQ multiplex PCR. The table has tens of thousands of clones, about 92% seen once. The sequenced sample consisted of peripheral blood. These receptors all stem from a male donor with active COVID-19. CDR3s include the opening cysteine and the closing phenylalanine or tryptophan. A D gene is named only where the DNA matches it firmly. Rows may omit the clone size; those that give it use once, few, many or a size class.

d_gene: TRBD1
v_gene: TRBV9
len: 13
abundance: NA
j_gene: TRBJ2-1
CDR3aa: CASSVGTGRKQFF
CDR3nt: TGTGCCAGCAGCGTAGGGACAGGTAGGAAGCAGTTCTTC

d_gene: TRBD1
v_gene: TRBV10-1
len: 14
abundance: NA
j_gene: TRBJ2-7
CDR3aa: CASSEGTGAYEQYF
CDR3nt: TGCGCCAGCAGTGAAGGGACAGGAGCCTACGAGCAGTACTTC

d_gene: TRBD1
v_gene: TRBV6-2/TRBV6-3
len: 15
abundance: once
j_gene: TRBJ2-2
CDR3aa: CASSRTGANTGELFF
CDR3nt: TGTGCCAGCAGTCGGACAGGGGCTAACACCGGGGAGCTGTTTTTT

d_gene: NA
v_gene: TRBV7-9
len: 14
abundance: NA
j_gene: TRBJ2-7
CDR3aa: CASSLVQVNYEQYF
CDR3nt: TGTGCCAGCAGCTTAGTACAGGTGAACTACGAGCAGTACTTC

d_gene: TRBD1
v_gene: TRBV6-4
len: 18
abundance: NA
j_gene: TRBJ1-5
CDR3aa: CASSGWVKTGGSNQPQHF
CDR3nt: TGTGCCAGCAGTGGATGGGTAAAGACAGGGGGTAGCAATCAGCCCCAGCATTTT

d_gene: NA
v_gene: TRBV24-1
len: 14
abundance: NA
j_gene: TRBJ2-1
CDR3aa: CATSDSSPYNEQFF
CDR3nt: TGTGCCACCAGTGATTCCTCCCCGTACAATGAGCAGTTCTTC

d_gene: NA
v_gene: TRBV10-3
len: 13
abundance: NA
j_gene: TRBJ2-2
CDR3aa: CAISEVATGELFF
CDR3nt: TGTGCCATCAGTGAGGTGGCTACCGGGGAGCTGTTTTTT

d_gene: NA
v_gene: TRBV7-9
len: 12
abundance: NA
j_gene: TRBJ1-1
CDR3aa: CASSLKETEAFF
CDR3nt: TGTGCCAGCAGCTTAAAGGAGACTGAAGCTTTCTTT

d_gene: TRBD1
v_gene: TRBV11-1
len: 16
abundance: NA
j_gene: TRBJ1-3
CDR3aa: CASSLGGTVSGNTIYF
CDR3nt: TGTGCCAGCAGCTTAGGAGGGACAGTCTCTGGAAACACCATATATTTT

d_gene: TRBD2
v_gene: TRBV9
len: 15
abundance: NA
j_gene: TRBJ2-5
CDR3aa: CASSVAGGGWETQYF
CDR3nt: TGTGCCAGCAGCGTAGCGGGAGGAGGCTGGGAGACCCAGTACTTC

d_gene: TRBD1
v_gene: TRBV19
len: 17
abundance: NA
j_gene: TRBJ1-6
CDR3aa: CASRNSYVRGYNSPLHF
CDR3nt: TGTGCCAGTAGGAATTCCTATGTCAGGGGGTATAATTCACCCCTCCACTTT

d_gene: NA
v_gene: TRBV20-1
len: 11
abundance: NA
j_gene: TRBJ2-1
CDR3aa: CSLGGRNEQFF
CDR3nt: TGCAGTCTCGGAGGGCGCAATGAGCAGTTCTTC

d_gene: NA
v_gene: TRBV10-2
len: 12
abundance: NA
j_gene: TRBJ1-2
CDR3aa: CASSDSGEGYTF
CDR3nt: TGCGCCAGCAGTGACTCAGGGGAGGGCTACACCTTC

d_gene: NA
v_gene: TRBV18
len: 12
abundance: NA
j_gene: TRBJ2-5
CDR3aa: CASSHPRETQYF
CDR3nt: TGTGCCAGCTCACACCCGAGAGAGACCCAGTACTTC

d_gene: NA
v_gene: TRBV15
len: 15
abundance: NA
j_gene: TRBJ2-2
CDR3aa: CATSSRRANTGELFF
CDR3nt: TGTGCCACCAGTTCCCGACGGGCGAACACCGGGGAGCTGTTTTTT

d_gene: TRBD2
v_gene: TRBV9
len: 15
abundance: NA
j_gene: TRBJ2-1
CDR3aa: CASSVGGLAFNEQFF
CDR3nt: TGTGCCAGCAGCGTAGGCGGACTAGCGTTCAATGAGCAGTTCTTC

d_gene: NA
v_gene: TRBV19
len: 16
abundance: once
j_gene: TRBJ1-6
CDR3aa: CASSTSYPQGNSPLHF
CDR3nt: TGTGCCAGTAGCACCTCGTACCCCCAGGGAAATTCACCCCTCCACTTT

d_gene: TRBD1
v_gene: TRBV28
len: 15
abundance: NA
j_gene: TRBJ2-7
CDR3aa: CASSSPGQASHEQYF
CDR3nt: TGTGCCAGCAGTTCACCGGGACAGGCCTCCCACGAGCAGTACTTC

d_gene: NA
v_gene: TRBV18
len: 16
abundance: NA
j_gene: TRBJ1-2
CDR3aa: CASSPTGTPTFYGYTF
CDR3nt: TGTGCCAGCTCGCCCACCGGGACACCAACTTTCTATGGCTACACCTTC

d_gene: TRBD2
v_gene: TRBV4-3
len: 15
abundance: NA
j_gene: TRBJ2-7
CDR3aa: CASSQGGVPSYEQYF
CDR3nt: TGCGCCAGCAGCCAGGGGGGGGTCCCTTCCTACGAGCAGTACTTC

d_gene: TRBD1
v_gene: TRBV27
len: 13
abundance: few
j_gene: TRBJ1-4
CDR3aa: CASSPQGDEKLFF
CDR3nt: TGTGCCAGCAGTCCCCAGGGGGACGAAAAACTGTTTTTT

d_gene: TRBD2
v_gene: TRBV9
len: 15
abundance: NA
j_gene: TRBJ2-2
CDR3aa: CASSPRGGEAGELFF
CDR3nt: TGTGCCAGCAGCCCGCGCGGGGGGGAGGCCGGGGAGCTGTTTTTT

d_gene: NA
v_gene: TRBV5-5
len: 16
abundance: NA
j_gene: TRBJ2-4
CDR3aa: CASSLSDFGAKNIQYF
CDR3nt: TGTGCCAGCAGCTTATCGGACTTTGGGGCCAAAAACATTCAGTACTTC

d_gene: NA
v_gene: TRBV19
len: 14
abundance: NA
j_gene: TRBJ1-3
CDR3aa: CASNAGHSGNTIYF
CDR3nt: TGTGCCAGTAATGCAGGCCACTCTGGAAACACCATATATTTT

d_gene: TRBD2
v_gene: TRBV11-2
len: 17
abundance: NA
j_gene: TRBJ2-3
CDR3aa: CASSFVGASGGTSAQYF
CDR3nt: TGTGCCAGCAGCTTCGTAGGCGCTAGCGGGGGGACCAGTGCGCAGTATTTT

d_gene: TRBD2
v_gene: TRBV6-4
len: 15
abundance: NA
j_gene: TRBJ2-3
CDR3aa: CASSDGTSGADTQYF
CDR3nt: TGTGCCAGCAGTGACGGGACTAGCGGGGCAGATACGCAGTATTTT

d_gene: NA
v_gene: TRBV7-3
len: 16
abundance: NA
j_gene: TRBJ2-7
CDR3aa: CASSSMERQNVHEQYF
CDR3nt: TGTGCCAGCAGCTCTATGGAACGACAGAACGTCCACGAGCAGTACTTC

d_gene: TRBD1
v_gene: TRBV14
len: 14
abundance: NA
j_gene: TRBJ2-7
CDR3aa: CASSQARDRVEQYF
CDR3nt: TGTGCCAGCAGCCAAGCAAGGGACAGGGTCGAGCAGTACTTC

d_gene: TRBD2
v_gene: TRBV4-2
len: 15
abundance: once
j_gene: TRBJ2-1
CDR3aa: CASSQDLLAGGSSFF
CDR3nt: TGTGCCAGCAGCCAAGATCTTTTAGCGGGGGGGTCGTCGTTCTTC

d_gene: TRBD1
v_gene: TRBV7-9
len: 15
abundance: NA
j_gene: TRBJ1-2
CDR3aa: CASSLAGTGSYGYTF
CDR3nt: TGTGCCAGCAGCTTAGCAGGGACAGGATCCTATGGCTACACCTTC

d_gene: TRBD1
v_gene: TRBV7-8
len: 15
abundance: NA
j_gene: TRBJ1-2
CDR3aa: CASSLAQGVRGGYTF
CDR3nt: TGTGCCAGCAGCTTAGCCCAGGGGGTTCGTGGTGGCTACACCTTC

d_gene: NA
v_gene: TRBV12-3/TRBV12-4
len: 13
abundance: NA
j_gene: TRBJ2-7
CDR3aa: CASSLIGDYEQYF
CDR3nt: TGTGCCAGCAGTTTAATCGGGGACTACGAGCAGTACTTC

d_gene: TRBD1
v_gene: TRBV7-9
len: 17
abundance: few
j_gene: TRBJ1-1
CDR3aa: CASSLDQWGTVNTEAFF
CDR3nt: TGTGCCAGCAGCTTAGATCAATGGGGGACAGTGAACACTGAAGCTTTCTTT

d_gene: TRBD1
v_gene: TRBV7-9
len: 14
abundance: NA
j_gene: TRBJ2-7
CDR3aa: CASSSGQITYEQYF
CDR3nt: TGTGCCAGCAGCTCGGGACAGATAACCTACGAGCAGTACTTC

d_gene: NA
v_gene: TRBV19
len: 15
abundance: NA
j_gene: TRBJ2-3
CDR3aa: CASSRLAASTDTQYF
CDR3nt: TGTGCCAGTAGTAGATTAGCGGCTAGCACAGATACGCAGTATTTT

d_gene: NA
v_gene: TRBV6-2/TRBV6-3
len: 13
abundance: NA
j_gene: TRBJ1-2
CDR3aa: CASSYERFRGYTF
CDR3nt: TGTGCCAGCAGTTACGAACGGTTCCGGGGCTACACCTTC

d_gene: NA
v_gene: TRBV20-1
len: 13
abundance: NA
j_gene: TRBJ2-7
CDR3aa: CSASLTSGIEQYF
CDR3nt: TGCAGTGCTAGTTTAACATCGGGGATCGAGCAGTACTTC

d_gene: NA
v_gene: TRBV18
len: 15
abundance: NA
j_gene: TRBJ2-3
CDR3aa: CASSQDISHTDTQYF
CDR3nt: TGTGCCAGCTCGCAGGACATTTCCCACACAGATACGCAGTATTTT

d_gene: NA
v_gene: TRBV12-5
len: 15
abundance: NA
j_gene: TRBJ2-1
CDR3aa: CASAPSRDTPDEQFF
CDR3nt: TGTGCTAGTGCCCCGTCCCGGGACACTCCCGATGAGCAGTTCTTC

d_gene: NA
v_gene: TRBV9
len: 15
abundance: NA
j_gene: TRBJ2-7
CDR3aa: CASSVGTGGVYEQYF
CDR3nt: TGTGCCAGCAGCGTAGGTACAGGGGGGGTCTACGAGCAGTACTTC

d_gene: NA
v_gene: TRBV11-2
len: 14
abundance: NA
j_gene: TRBJ2-7
CDR3aa: CASSFARYSYEQYF
CDR3nt: TGTGCCAGCAGCTTTGCCAGATATTCCTACGAGCAGTACTTC

d_gene: TRBD1
v_gene: TRBV23-1
len: 18
abundance: NA
j_gene: TRBJ1-2
CDR3aa: CASSQSGAYRGRRYGYTF
CDR3nt: TGCGCCAGCAGTCAATCGGGAGCCTACAGGGGAAGGCGATATGGCTACACCTTC

d_gene: NA
v_gene: TRBV4-3
len: 16
abundance: NA
j_gene: TRBJ2-3
CDR3aa: CASSQDWGRRTDTQYF
CDR3nt: TGCGCCAGCAGCCAAGATTGGGGGCGACGCACAGATACGCAGTATTTT

d_gene: NA
v_gene: TRBV5-1
len: 14
abundance: NA
j_gene: TRBJ2-7
CDR3aa: CASRPRQTSYEQYF
CDR3nt: TGCGCCAGCCGACCCAGACAGACCTCCTACGAGCAGTACTTC

d_gene: NA
v_gene: TRBV11-1
len: 16
abundance: NA
j_gene: TRBJ2-7
CDR3aa: CASSLARADVNYEQYF
CDR3nt: TGTGCCAGCAGCTTAGCGCGGGCAGACGTCAATTACGAGCAGTACTTC

d_gene: NA
v_gene: TRBV6-1
len: 15
abundance: NA
j_gene: TRBJ2-3
CDR3aa: CASSEARGSTDTQYF
CDR3nt: TGTGCCAGCAGTGAAGCGAGGGGGAGCACAGATACGCAGTATTTT

d_gene: NA
v_gene: TRBV5-1
len: 12
abundance: NA
j_gene: TRBJ1-1
CDR3aa: CASRQGETEAFF
CDR3nt: TGCGCCAGCAGACAGGGAGAGACTGAAGCTTTCTTT

d_gene: NA
v_gene: TRBV11-2
len: 15
abundance: NA
j_gene: TRBJ1-6
CDR3aa: CASSLTGNYNSPLHF
CDR3nt: TGTGCCAGCAGCCTTACGGGAAACTATAATTCACCCCTCCACTTT

d_gene: NA
v_gene: TRBV28
len: 17
abundance: NA
j_gene: TRBJ2-2
CDR3aa: CASSLSGGFGDTGELFF
CDR3nt: TGTGCCAGCAGTTTATCCGGGGGTTTCGGGGACACCGGGGAGCTGTTTTTT

d_gene: NA
v_gene: TRBV7-3
len: 13
abundance: NA
j_gene: TRBJ1-1
CDR3aa: CASSRDMNTEAFF
CDR3nt: TGTGCCAGCAGCCGGGACATGAACACTGAAGCTTTCTTT

d_gene: NA
v_gene: TRBV4-3
len: 13
abundance: once
j_gene: TRBJ1-1
CDR3aa: CASSPGVNTEAFF
CDR3nt: TGCGCCAGCAGCCCAGGGGTGAACACTGAAGCTTTCTTT

d_gene: NA
v_gene: TRBV4-3
len: 13
abundance: NA
j_gene: TRBJ1-1
CDR3aa: CASSHLGQTEAFF
CDR3nt: TGCGCCAGCAGCCACCTCGGACAGACTGAAGCTTTCTTT

d_gene: NA
v_gene: TRBV7-9
len: 13
abundance: NA
j_gene: TRBJ1-2
CDR3aa: CASSPDTRQGYTF
CDR3nt: TGTGCCAGCAGCCCGGACACCCGACAGGGCTACACCTTC

d_gene: NA
v_gene: TRBV5-1
len: 13
abundance: NA
j_gene: TRBJ2-5
CDR3aa: CASSPDSQETQYF
CDR3nt: TGCGCCAGCAGCCCGGACAGTCAAGAGACCCAGTACTTC